These 5 T cell receptor beta chains share one sample of origin, sequenced in a study of T cells expressing NK-cell markers. TCRdb re-called the 5' RACE reads and gives one entry per CDR3 protein, without DNA. The sample's table shows a few hundred thousand distinct CDR3 sequences. The sequencing input was blood T cells: a sorted CD56 or NKG2C T cell subset, CD4+ or CD8+ T cells, or bulk PBMC T cells (not recorded which). These receptors all stem from a woman between 50 and 59 years old in good health.

This chain uses TRBV6-2 or TRBV6-3 with TRBJ2-2. CDR3 length: 12 residues. Germline CDR1 reads MNHEY; CDR2 reads SVGEGT. The CDR3 sequence: CASSQSPGELFF.

The gene calls are TRBV7-2 and TRBJ1-2. This CDR3 contains 14 residues. CDR1 is SGHTA, CDR2 FQGNSA, per germline. The CDR3 sequence is CASSLGGSAGGYTF.

The rearrangement uses TRBV4-1 and TRBJ2-7; TCRdb returns TRBD1, unconfirmable since there is no DNA. Germline-derived CDR1 and CDR2 are MGHRA and YSYEKL. This CDR3 has 15 residues. The CDR3: CASSHFRGRLYEQYF.

CDR3 sequence: CASSVAVLDTTEAFF. The gene calls are TRBV9 and TRBJ1-1; TCRdb's D gene call, TRBD1, goes unchecked for lack of DNA. The germline gives CDR1 SGDLS, CDR2 YYNGEE. The CDR3 contains 15 residues.

The V and J genes are TRBV24-1 and TRBJ1-2; there is no DNA to check the TCRdb D call of TRBD1. This CDR3 is 15 amino acids long. Germline loops: CDR1 KGHDR, CDR2 SFDVKD. This CDR3 reads CATSEEGQGNYGYTF.